This is a list of T cell receptor beta chains from one sample in a study of T-cell reconstitution after alpha-beta-depleted transplantation in children. In TCRdb, the PCR reads were re-called with MiXCR into one record per CDR3 protein. The data show more than 550,000 distinct CDR3 sequences, about 10% seen once. Sample: PBMCs from the stem cell graft donor, taken from the stem cell graft. The receptor source for this set is a human donor who donated a stem cell graft to a child with acute myeloid leukemia. Each CDR3 is given with its conserved first and last residue. Clone size, where shown, is once, few, many, or a class for clones that have expanded.

>TRBV28|many
CASTQGGSYEQYF
>TRBV10-3|-
CAIGPTGKPNEKLFF
>TRBV20-1|many
CSARGGAHTEAFF
>TRBV3-1|-
CASSQRRTGGTEAFF
>TRBV29-1|-
CSARDSYTDTQYF
>TRBV5-1|many
CASSPMGKSGSYEQYF
>TRBV5-8|-
CASSWGSGGTDEQYF
>TRBV7-9|few
CASSLDGQEGQETQYF
>TRBV4-3|few
CASSQDGFTGELFF
>TRBV21-1|many
CATEKVHGLETQYF
>TRBV5-1|many
CASSLGGTSVGNEQFF
>TRBV3-1|-
CASSPPPRAEGETQYF
>TRBV12-3/TRBV12-4|many
CASSFGGVGGYTF
>TRBV9|many
CASSVQALSGNTGELFF
>TRBV6-2/TRBV6-3|few
CASTLGDEQYF
>TRBV29-1|-
CSVGTITSYGEQFF
>TRBV6-2/TRBV6-3|-
CASSSGLGGREQFF
>TRBV7-2|-
CASSLTPGIYGYTF
>TRBV30|-
CAWGHGELFF
>TRBV7-9|-
CASSSPGGPDTGELFF
>TRBV5-5|few
CASSPRQEFYNEQFF
>TRBV6-2/TRBV6-3|many
CASRPSGTDTQYF
>TRBV20-1|many
CSALGSEKAGDQPQHF
>TRBV20-1|-
CSARDEAWQGNQPQHF
>TRBV5-1|-
CASSLWQGGSPLTYEQYF
>TRBV27|few
CASNREGRDEQYF
>TRBV12-3/TRBV12-4|-
CASVPPGRLSNTGELFF
>TRBV27|many
CASSSGTANSPLHF
>TRBV15|few
CATSKASSGRTDTQYF
>TRBV27|few
CASSLFASGTGGLYGYTF
>TRBV28|few
CASSPPTSGSFPHEQYF
>TRBV29-1|many
CSVASGQWMSTEAFF
>TRBV12-3/TRBV12-4|few
CASSFGVNPTDTQYF
>TRBV12-3/TRBV12-4|-
CASSWAGQGAQPQHF
>TRBV20-1|-
CSARGGGLEQPQHF
>TRBV10-3|many
CAISESAGVGTGELFF
>TRBV12-3/TRBV12-4|many
CASSTTPGKGGHNEQFF
>TRBV20-1|-
CSARGRGRVGTDTQYF
>TRBV18|-
CASSPPPGLSSYNEQFF
>TRBV30|few
CAWSPLGRFEQYF
>TRBV20-1|-
CSAGDRQGATEAFF
>TRBV20-1|many
CSATPGQGRSYTF